The sequence of this T cell receptor beta chain was determined in a study of blood T cell repertoires in COVID-19. Looking at the study overall: Acute-phase and convalescent COVID-19 samples originated in the United States, Italy and Spain. T cells, B-cell-depleted T cells, or PBMCs provided the cDNA or gDNA that served as material.

Looked up from germline, CDR1 is SGHNT and CDR2 is YYREEE (reference sequence). V trimming: 2 bases; J trimming: 4 bases; junction bases outside the gene matches: 6. The CDR3 contains 16 residues. Authors' processing steps: Amplifying reference gene primers gave estimates of nucleated cell counts. Sequencing was performed with immunoSEQ multiplex PCR; in TCRdb, only in-frame clones are kept and a portion is missing. The DNA gave D and trimming, while V, J and clone size come from that table. The sample shows a few hundred thousand clones, roughly 90% of them seen only once. The sequenced sample consisted of peripheral blood. This sequence was found in a young man with active or convalescent COVID-19. This sequence joins TRBV5-4 and TRBJ2-2; 9 nucleotides agree with TRBD2. CDR3 sequence (DNA): TGTGCCAGCAGCTTAGGCGGGAGGGTAGGCACCGGGGAGCTGTTTTTT. Protein product: CASSLGGRVGTGELFF.